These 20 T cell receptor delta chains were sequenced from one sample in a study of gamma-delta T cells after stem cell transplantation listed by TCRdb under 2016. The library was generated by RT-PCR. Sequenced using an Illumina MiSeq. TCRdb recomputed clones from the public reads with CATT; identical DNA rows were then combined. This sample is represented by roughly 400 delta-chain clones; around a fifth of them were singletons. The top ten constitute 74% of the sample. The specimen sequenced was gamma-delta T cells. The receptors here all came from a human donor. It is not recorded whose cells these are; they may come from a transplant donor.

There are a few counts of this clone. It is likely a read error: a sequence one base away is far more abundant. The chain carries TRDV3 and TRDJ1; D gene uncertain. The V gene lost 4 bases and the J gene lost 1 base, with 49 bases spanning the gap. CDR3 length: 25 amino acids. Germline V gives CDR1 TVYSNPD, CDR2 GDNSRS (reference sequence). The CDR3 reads CASPPTVEGTPPHKTVLYITDKLIF. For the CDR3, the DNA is TGTGCCTCTCCTCCCACAGTGGAGGGTACCCCACCCCATAAAACAGTACTTTATATCACCGATAAACTCATCTTT.

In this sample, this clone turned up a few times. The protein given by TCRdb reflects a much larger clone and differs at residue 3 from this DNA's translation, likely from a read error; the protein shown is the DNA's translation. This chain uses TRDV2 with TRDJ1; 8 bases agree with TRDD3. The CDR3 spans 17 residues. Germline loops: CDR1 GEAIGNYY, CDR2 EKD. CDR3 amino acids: CARDTVGRDTRTDKLIF. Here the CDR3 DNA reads TGTGCCCGTGACACCGTTGGGAGGGATACGCGTACCGATAAACTCATCTTT.

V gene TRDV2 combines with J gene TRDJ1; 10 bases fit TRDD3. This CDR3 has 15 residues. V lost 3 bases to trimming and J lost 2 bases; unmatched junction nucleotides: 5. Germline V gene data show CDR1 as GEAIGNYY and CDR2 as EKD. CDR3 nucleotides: TGTGCCTGTGACCCAGTACTGGGGGATACCGATAAACTCATCTTT. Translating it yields CACDPVLGDTDKLIF.

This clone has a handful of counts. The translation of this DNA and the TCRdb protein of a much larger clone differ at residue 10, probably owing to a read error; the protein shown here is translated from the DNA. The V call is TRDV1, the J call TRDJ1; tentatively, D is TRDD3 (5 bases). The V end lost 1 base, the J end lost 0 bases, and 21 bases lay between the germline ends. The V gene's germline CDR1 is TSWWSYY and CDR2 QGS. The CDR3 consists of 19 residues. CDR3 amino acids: CALGEPASNRGPYTDKLIF. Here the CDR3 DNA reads TGTGCTCTTGGGGAACCAGCTTCGAACCGGGGACCGTACACCGATAAACTCATCTTT.

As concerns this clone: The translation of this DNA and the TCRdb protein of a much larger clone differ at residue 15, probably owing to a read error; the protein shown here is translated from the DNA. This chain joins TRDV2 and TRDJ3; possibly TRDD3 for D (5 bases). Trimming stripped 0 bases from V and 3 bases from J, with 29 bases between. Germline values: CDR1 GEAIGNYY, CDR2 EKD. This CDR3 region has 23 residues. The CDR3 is CACDTVNRVGEDRSSWDTRQMFF. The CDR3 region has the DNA TGTGCCTGTGACACCGTTAATCGTGTTGGGGAAGACAGGAGTAGCTGGGACACCCGACAGATGTTTTTC.

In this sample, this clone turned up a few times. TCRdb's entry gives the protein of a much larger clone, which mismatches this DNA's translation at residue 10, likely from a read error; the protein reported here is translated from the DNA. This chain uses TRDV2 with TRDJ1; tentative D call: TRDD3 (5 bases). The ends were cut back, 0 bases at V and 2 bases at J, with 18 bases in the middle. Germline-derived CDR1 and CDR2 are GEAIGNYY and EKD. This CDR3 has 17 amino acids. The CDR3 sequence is CACDTVGRDARTDKLIF. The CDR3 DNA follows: TGTGCCTGTGACACCGTTGGGAGGGATGCGCGTACCGATAAACTCATCTTT.

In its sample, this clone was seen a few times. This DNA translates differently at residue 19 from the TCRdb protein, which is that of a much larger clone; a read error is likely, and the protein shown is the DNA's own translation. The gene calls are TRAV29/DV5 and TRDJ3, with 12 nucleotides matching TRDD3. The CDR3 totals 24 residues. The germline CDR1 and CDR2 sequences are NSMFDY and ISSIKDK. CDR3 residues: CAATKAPSYWGIPPRSWDARQMFF. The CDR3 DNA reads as TGTGCAGCAACCAAAGCCCCATCCTACTGGGGGATACCCCCAAGGTCCTGGGACGCCCGACAGATGTTTTTC.

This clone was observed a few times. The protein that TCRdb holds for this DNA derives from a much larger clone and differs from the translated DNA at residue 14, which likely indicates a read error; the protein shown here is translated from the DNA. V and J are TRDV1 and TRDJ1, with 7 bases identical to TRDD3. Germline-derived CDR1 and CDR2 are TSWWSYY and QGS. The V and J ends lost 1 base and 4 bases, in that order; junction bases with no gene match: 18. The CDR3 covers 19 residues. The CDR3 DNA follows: TGTGCTCTTGGGGAACCAGCTTCGAACTGGGGACCGTACATCGATAAACTCATCTTT. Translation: CALGEPASNWGPYIDKLIF.

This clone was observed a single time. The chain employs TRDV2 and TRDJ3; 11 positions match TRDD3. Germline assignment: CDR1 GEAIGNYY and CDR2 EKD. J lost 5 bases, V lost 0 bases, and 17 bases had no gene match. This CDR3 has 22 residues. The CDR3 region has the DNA TGTGCCTGTGACACCGTGGCCATGGGGGATACGCCGAGCCGTGGGGACACCCGACAGATGTTTTTC. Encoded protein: CACDTVAMGDTPSRGDTRQMFF.

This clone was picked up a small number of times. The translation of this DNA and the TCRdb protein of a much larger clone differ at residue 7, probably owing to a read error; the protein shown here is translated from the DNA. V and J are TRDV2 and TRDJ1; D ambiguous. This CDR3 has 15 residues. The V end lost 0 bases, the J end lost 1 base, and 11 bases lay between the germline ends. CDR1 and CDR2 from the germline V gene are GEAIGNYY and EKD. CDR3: CACDTLISSTDKLIF. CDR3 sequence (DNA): TGTGCCTGTGACACCCTCATCAGTTCCACCGATAAACTCATCTTT.

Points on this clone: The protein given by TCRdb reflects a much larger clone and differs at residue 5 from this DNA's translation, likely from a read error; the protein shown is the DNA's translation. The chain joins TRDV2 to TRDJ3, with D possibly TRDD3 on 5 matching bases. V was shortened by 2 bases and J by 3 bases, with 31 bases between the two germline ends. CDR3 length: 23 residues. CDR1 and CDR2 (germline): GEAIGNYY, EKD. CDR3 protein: CACDIVNRVGEDRSGWDTRQMFF. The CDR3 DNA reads TGTGCCTGTGACATCGTTAATCGTGTTGGGGAAGACAGGAGTGGCTGGGACACCCGACAGATGTTTTTC.

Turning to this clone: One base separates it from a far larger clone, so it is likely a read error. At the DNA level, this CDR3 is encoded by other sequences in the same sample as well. In nucleotides, the CDR3 is TGTGCTCCCCTACGGCGAGGGGTAAGGTCCGATAAACTCATCTTT. Encoded protein: CAPLRRGVRSDKLIF. The gene calls are TRDV1 and TRDJ1, with a possible D match to TRDD2 (5 bases). The CDR3 runs 15 residues. V was clipped by 10 bases and J by 3 bases, with 21 bases between them. The germline V gene encodes CDR1 TSWWSYY and CDR2 QGS.

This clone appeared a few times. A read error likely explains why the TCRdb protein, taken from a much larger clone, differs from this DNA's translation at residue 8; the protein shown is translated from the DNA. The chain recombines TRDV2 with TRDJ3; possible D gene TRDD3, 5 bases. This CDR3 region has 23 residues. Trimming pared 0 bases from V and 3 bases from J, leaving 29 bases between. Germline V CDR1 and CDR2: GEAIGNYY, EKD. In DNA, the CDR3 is TGTGCCTGTGACACCGTTAATTGTGTTGGGGAAGACAGGAGTGGCTGGGACACCCGACAGATGTTTTTC. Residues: CACDTVNCVGEDRSGWDTRQMFF.

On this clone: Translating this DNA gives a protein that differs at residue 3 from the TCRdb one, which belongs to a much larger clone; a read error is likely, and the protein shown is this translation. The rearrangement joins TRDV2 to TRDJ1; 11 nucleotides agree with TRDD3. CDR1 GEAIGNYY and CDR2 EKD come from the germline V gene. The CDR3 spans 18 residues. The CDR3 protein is CARERLGDRNQNTDKLIF. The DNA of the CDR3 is TGTGCCCGTGAGCGACTGGGGGATAGGAACCAAAACACCGATAAACTCATCTTT.

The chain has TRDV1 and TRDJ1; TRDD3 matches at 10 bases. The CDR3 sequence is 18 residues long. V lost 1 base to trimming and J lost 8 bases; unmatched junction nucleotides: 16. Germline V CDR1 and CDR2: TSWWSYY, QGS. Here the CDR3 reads CALGERLPVLLGDSKLIF. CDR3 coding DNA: TGTGCTCTTGGGGAACGCCTTCCCGTCTTACTGGGGGATTCCAAACTCATCTTT.

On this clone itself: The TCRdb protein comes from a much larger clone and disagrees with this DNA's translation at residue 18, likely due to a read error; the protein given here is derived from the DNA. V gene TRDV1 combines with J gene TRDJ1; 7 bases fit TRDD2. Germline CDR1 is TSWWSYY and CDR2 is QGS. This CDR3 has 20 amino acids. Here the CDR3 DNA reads TGTGCTCTTGGGGAACCCCCGATCTTCCTAGGGGCCTCGTACACCGATAAACCCATCTTT. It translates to CALGEPPIFLGASYTDKPIF.

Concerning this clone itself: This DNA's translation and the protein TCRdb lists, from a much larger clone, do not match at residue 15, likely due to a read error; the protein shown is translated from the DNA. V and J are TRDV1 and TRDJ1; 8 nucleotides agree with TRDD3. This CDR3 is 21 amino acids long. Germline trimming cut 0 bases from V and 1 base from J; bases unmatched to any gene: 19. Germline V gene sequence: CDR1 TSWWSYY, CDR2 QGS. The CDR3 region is CALGELLSYVGGIRCTDKLIF. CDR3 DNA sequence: TGTGCTCTTGGGGAACTACTCTCGTACGTTGGGGGGATAAGGTGCACCGATAAACTCATCTTT.

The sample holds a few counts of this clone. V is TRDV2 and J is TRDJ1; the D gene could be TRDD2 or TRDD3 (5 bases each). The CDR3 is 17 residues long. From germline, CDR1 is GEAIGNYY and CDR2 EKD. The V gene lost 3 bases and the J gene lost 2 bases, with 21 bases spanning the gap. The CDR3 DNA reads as TGTGCCTGTGACCCGATACTTCCCGACGGGGTAACCGATAAACTCATCTTT. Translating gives CACDPILPDGVTDKLIF.

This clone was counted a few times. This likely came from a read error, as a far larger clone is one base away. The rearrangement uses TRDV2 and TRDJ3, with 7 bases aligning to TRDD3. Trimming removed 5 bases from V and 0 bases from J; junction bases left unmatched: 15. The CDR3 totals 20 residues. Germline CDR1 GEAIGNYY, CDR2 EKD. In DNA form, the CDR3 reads TGTGCCTGTGGCACGCCTGGGGGCTCAACCCCCTCCTGGGACACCCGACAGATGTTTTTC. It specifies CACGTPGGSTPSWDTRQMFF.

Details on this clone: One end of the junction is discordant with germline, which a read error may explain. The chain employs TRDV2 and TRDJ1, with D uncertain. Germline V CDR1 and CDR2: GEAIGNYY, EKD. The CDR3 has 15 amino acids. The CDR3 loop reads CACGTVGGSTDKLIF. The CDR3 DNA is TGTGCCTGTGGCACCGTCGGAGGGAGCACCGATAAACTCATCTTT.